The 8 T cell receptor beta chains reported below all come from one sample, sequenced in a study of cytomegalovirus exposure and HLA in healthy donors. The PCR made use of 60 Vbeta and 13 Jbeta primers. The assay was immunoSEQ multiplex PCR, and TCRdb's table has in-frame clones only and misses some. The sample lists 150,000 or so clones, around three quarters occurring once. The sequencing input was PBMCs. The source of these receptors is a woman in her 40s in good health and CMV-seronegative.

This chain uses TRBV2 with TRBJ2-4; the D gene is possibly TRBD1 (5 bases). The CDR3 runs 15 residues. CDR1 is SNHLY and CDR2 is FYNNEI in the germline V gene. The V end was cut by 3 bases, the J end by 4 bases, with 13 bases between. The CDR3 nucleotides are TGTGCCAGCAGTGATAAAGGGGCAGGGAAAAACATTCAGTACTTC. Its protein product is CASSDKGAGKNIQYF.

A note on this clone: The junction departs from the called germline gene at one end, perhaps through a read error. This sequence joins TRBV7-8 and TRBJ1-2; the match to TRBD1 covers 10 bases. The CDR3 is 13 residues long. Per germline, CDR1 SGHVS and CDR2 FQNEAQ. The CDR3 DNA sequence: TGTGCCAGCAGCTTAGCCAGGGACAGGGGCAAGTTCTTC. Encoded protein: CASSLARDRGKFF.

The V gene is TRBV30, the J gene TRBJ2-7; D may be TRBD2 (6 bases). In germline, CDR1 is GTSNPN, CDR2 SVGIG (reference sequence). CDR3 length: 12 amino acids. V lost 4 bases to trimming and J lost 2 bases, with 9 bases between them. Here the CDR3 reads CAWKAGTYEQYF. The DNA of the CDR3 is TGTGCCTGGAAGGCGGGAACCTACGAGCAGTACTTC.

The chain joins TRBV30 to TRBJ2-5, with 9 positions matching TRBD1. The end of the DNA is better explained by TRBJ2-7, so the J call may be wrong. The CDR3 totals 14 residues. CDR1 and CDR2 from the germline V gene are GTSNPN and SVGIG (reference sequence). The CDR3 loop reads CAWSRTGVSYEQYF. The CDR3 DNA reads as TGTGCCTGGAGTAGGACAGGGGTATCCTACGAGCAGTACTTC.

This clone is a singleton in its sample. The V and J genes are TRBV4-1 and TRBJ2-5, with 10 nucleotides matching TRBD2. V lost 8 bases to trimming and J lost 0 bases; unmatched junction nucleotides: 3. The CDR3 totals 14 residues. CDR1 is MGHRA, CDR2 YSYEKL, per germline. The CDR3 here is CASSTSGDQETQYF. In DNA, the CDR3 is TGCGCCAGCTCCACTAGCGGGGACCAAGAGACCCAGTACTTC.

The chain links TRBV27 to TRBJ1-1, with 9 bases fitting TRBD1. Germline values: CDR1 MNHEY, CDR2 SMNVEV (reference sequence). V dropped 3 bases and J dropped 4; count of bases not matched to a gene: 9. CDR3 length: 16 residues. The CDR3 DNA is TGTGCCAGCAGTTTGGGGACAGGGCTGGGGAGCACTGAAGCTTTCTTT. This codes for CASSLGTGLGSTEAFF.

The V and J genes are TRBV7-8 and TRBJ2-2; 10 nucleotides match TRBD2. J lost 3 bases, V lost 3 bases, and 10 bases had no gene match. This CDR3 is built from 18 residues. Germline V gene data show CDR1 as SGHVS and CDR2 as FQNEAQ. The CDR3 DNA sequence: TGTGCCAGCAGCTTTCCTCGCGCCACTAGCGGGGACACCGGGGAGCTGTTTTTT. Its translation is CASSFPRATSGDTGELFF.

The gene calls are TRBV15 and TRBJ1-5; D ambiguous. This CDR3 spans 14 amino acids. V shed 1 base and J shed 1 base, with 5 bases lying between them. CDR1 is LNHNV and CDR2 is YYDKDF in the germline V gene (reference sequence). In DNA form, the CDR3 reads TGTGCCACCAGCAGAGCCGGGAGCAATCAGCCCCAGCATTTT. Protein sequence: CATSRAGSNQPQHF.